A selection of T cell receptor beta chains follows, all from one sample in a study of blood T cells in healthy people across ages. In TCRdb, the 5' RACE reads were re-called with MiXCR into one record per CDR3 protein. The top ten clones hold about 22% of a sample with 540,000 or so distinct CDR3 sequences, roughly 43% of them seen once. The sequenced material came from blood. These TCRs come from a man older than 75 in good health. CDR3s include the opening cysteine and the closing phenylalanine or tryptophan.

TRBJ2-5 TRBV7-3 CASSLTRGTQETQYF
TRBJ2-7 TRBV5-1 CASKVGGSVDEQYF
TRBJ1-2 TRBV7-2 CASSLNPGNYGYTF
TRBJ1-2 TRBV7-8 CASTKTGQGARYGYTF
TRBJ1-2 TRBV20-1 CSARTIQGTANYGYTF
TRBJ2-7 TRBV4-3 CASSSETGGSYEQYF
TRBJ1-2 TRBV3-1 CASSQDGAYSSGGYTF
TRBJ2-3 TRBV29-1 CSVDEASTDTQYF
TRBJ1-1 TRBV5-1 CASSFETGGLNTEAFF
TRBJ2-2 TRBV20-1 CSVLRSGINTGELFF
TRBJ1-2 TRBV10-3 CAISETDGGYGYTF
TRBJ2-1 TRBV2 CASNPTSGGASEQFF
TRBJ1-5 TRBV6-5 CASSYYGIGSNQPQHF
TRBJ2-4 TRBV20-1 CSADSGRGGQNIQYF
TRBJ2-2 TRBV9 CASSYRGMNTGELFF
TRBJ1-1 TRBV11-2 CASSLTGERTEAFF
TRBJ2-7 TRBV12-3/TRBV12-4 CASSLASSPPAQYF
TRBJ2-5 TRBV12-3/TRBV12-4 CASSSRFDSSETQYF
TRBJ2-3 TRBV7-6 CASSFVGGGTGPDTQYF
TRBJ2-1 TRBV20-1 CSASRTSGRANEQFF
NA TRBV27 CASSSPRDSYEQYF
TRBJ2-1 TRBV11-2 CASSWGYDEQFF
TRBJ2-1 TRBV21-1 CASSPADRSAPVNNEQFF
TRBJ1-3 TRBV6-6 CASSWGRAVYSGNTIYF
TRBJ1-6 TRBV6-6 CASRTGTRPLHF
TRBJ2-5 TRBV11-2 CASSFDPLSQETQYF
TRBJ1-2 TRBV6-5 CASSYRQGANGFNYGYTF
TRBJ2-5 TRBV20-1 CSAPGTGEETQYF
TRBJ2-1 TRBV7-3 CASSGPDSYNEQFF
TRBJ2-2 TRBV6-6 CASTRDNHNTGELFF
TRBJ2-3 TRBV11-2 CASSSKGALAGGPGVKTDTQYF
TRBJ1-2 TRBV5-1 CASSSTDNYGYTF